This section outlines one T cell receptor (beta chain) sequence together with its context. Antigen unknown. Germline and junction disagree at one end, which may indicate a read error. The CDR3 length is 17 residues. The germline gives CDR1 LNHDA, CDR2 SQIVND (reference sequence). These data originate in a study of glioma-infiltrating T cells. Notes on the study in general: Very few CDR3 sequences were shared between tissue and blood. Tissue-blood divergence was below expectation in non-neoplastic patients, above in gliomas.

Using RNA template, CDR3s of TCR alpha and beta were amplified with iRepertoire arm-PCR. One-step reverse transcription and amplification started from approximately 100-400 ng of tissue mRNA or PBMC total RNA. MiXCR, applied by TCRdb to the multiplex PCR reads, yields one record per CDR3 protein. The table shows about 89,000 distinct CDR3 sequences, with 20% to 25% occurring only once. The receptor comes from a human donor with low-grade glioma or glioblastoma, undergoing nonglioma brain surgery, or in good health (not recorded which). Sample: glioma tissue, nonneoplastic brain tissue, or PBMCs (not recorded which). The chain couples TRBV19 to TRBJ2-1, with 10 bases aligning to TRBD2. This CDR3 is CASSTGFTSGKYNEQLF. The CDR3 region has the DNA TGTGCCAGTAGTACAGGATTCACTAGCGGGAAATATAATGAGCAGCTCTTC. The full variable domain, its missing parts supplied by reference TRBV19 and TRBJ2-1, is DGGITQSPKYLFRKEGQNVTLSCEQNLNHDAMYWYRQDPGQGLRLIYYSQIVNDFQKGDIAEGYSVSREKKESFPLTVTSAQKNPTAFYLCASSTGFTSGKYNEQLFGPGTRLTVL.